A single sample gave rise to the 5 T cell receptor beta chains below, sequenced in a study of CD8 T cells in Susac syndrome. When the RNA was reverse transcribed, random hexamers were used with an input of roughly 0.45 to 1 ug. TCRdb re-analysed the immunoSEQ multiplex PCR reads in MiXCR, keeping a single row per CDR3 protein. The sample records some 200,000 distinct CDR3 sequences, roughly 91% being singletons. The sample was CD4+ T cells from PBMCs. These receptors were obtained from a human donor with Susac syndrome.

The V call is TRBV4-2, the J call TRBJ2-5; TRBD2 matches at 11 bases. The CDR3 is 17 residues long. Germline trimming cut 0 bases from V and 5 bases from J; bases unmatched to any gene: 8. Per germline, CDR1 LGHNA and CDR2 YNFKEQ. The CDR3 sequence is CASSQDLLAGDWETQYF. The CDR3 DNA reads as TGTGCCAGCAGCCAAGACTTACTAGCGGGAGATTGGGAGACCCAGTACTTC.

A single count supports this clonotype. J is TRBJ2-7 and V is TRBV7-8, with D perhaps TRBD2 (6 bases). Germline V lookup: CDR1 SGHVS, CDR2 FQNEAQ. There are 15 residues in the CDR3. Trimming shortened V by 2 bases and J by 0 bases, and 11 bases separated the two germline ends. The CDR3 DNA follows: TGTGCCAGCAGCTTATCCGACGGGAGCTCCTACGAGCAGTACTTC. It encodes CASSLSDGSSYEQYF.

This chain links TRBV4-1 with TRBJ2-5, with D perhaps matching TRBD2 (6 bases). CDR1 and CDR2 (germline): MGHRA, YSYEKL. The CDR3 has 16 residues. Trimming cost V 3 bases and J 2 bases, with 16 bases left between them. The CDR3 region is CASSQPRDRGQETQYF. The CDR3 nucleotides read TGCGCCAGCAGCCAGCCCCGGGACCGGGGGCAAGAGACCCAGTACTTC.

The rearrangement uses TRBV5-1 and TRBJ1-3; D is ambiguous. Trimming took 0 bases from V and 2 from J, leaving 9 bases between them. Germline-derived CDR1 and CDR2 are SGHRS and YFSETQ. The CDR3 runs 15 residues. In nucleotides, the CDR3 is TGCGCCAGCAGCTTGGCCTCTGACACTGGAAACACCATATATTTT. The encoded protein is CASSLASDTGNTIYF.

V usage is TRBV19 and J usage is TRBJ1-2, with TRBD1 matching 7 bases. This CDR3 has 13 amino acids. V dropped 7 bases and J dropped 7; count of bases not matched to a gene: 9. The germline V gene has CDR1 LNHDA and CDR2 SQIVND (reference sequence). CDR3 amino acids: CASTGDRDAGYTF. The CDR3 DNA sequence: TGTGCCAGTACCGGTGACAGGGACGCTGGCTACACCTTC.